This T cell receptor (beta chain) originates from a study of blood T cell repertoires in COVID-19. The table came from immunoSEQ multiplex PCR; TCRdb's copy has only in-frame clones and leaves some out. The sample lists 130,000 to 150,000 clones, roughly 90% seen once, with approximately 10% in the top ten. CDR3 size: 15 residues. Germline lookup yields CDR1 SNHLY and CDR2 FYNNEI. The V end lost 6 bases, the J end lost 2 bases, and 14 bases lay between the germline ends. The sequenced sample was peripheral blood. The chain joins TRBV2 to TRBJ1-5, with a possible D match to TRBD1 (6 bases). This sequence originates from a man between 50 and 59 years old with active or convalescent COVID-19. The CDR3 coding sequence is TGTGCCAGCAGGGGGAAACAGGGAGGCAATCAGCCCCAGCATTTT. Amino acids: CASRGKQGGNQPQHF.